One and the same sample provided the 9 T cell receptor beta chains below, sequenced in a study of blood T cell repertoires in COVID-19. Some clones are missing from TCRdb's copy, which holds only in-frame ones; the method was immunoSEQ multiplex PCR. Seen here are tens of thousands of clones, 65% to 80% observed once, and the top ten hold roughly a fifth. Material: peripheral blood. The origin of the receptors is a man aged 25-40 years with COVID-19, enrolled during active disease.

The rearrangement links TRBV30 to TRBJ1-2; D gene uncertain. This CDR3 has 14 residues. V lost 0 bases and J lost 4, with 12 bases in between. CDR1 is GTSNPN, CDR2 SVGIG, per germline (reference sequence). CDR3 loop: CAWSVRGVSYGYTF. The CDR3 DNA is TGTGCCTGGAGTGTACGGGGAGTCTCCTATGGCTACACCTTC.

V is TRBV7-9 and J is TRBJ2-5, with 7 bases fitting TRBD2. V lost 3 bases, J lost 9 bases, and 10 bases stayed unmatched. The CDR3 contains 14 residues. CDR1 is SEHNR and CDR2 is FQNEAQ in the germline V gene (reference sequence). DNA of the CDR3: TGTGCCAGCAGCTTCCTAGCGGTTATGAAGGCCCAGTACTTC. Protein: CASSFLAVMKAQYF.

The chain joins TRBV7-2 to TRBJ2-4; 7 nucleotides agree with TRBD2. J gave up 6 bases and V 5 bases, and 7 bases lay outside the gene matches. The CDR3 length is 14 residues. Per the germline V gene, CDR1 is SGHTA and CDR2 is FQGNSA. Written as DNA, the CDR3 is TGTGCCAGCAGCCGGAGGACGGGGGGAAACATTCAGTACTTC. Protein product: CASSRRTGGNIQYF.

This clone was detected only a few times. CDR3 amino acids: CASSFSGPTEAFF. The CDR3 DNA follows: TGTGCCAGCAGTTTTTCAGGGCCCACTGAAGCTTTCTTT. The gene calls are TRBV12-3 or TRBV12-4 and TRBJ1-1; D possibly corresponds to TRBD1 (5 bases). The CDR3 contains 13 residues. V lost 3 bases to trimming and J lost 4 bases, with 9 bases between them.

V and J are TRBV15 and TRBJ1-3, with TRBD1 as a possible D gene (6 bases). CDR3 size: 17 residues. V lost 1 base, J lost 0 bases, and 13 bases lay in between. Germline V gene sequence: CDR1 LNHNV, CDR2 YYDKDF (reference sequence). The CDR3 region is CATSRGDTYLSGNTIYF. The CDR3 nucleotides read TGTGCCACCAGCAGAGGGGACACCTACCTCTCTGGAAACACCATATATTTT.

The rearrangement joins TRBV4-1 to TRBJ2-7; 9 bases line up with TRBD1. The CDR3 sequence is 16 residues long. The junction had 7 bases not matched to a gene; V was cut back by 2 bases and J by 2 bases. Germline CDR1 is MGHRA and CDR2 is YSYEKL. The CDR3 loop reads CASSQTPGQGTYEQYF. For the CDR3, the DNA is TGCGCCAGCAGCCAAACGCCGGGACAGGGAACCTACGAGCAGTACTTC.

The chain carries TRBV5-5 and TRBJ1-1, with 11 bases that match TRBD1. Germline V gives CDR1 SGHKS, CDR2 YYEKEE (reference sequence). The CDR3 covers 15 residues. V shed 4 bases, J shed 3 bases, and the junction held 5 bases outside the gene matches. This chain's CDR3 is CASSGGQGAYTEAFF. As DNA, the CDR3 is TGTGCCAGCAGCGGAGGACAGGGGGCGTACACTGAAGCTTTCTTT.

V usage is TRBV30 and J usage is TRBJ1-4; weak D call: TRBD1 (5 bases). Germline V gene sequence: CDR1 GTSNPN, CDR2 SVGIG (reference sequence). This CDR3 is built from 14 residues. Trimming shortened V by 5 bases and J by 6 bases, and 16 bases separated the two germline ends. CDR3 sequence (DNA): TGTGCCTGGGGGACGGCTGGGGCTTATGAAAAACTGTTTTTT. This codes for CAWGTAGAYEKLFF.

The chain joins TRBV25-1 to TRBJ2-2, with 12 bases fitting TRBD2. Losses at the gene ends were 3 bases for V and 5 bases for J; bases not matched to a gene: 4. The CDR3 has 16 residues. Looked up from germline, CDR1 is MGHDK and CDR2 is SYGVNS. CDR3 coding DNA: TGTGCCAGCAGTGACCCCGGACTAGCGGGGACCGGGGAGCTGTTTTTT. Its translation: CASSDPGLAGTGELFF.